The 27 T cell receptor beta chains reported below all come from one sample, sequenced in a study of cytomegalovirus exposure and HLA in healthy donors. Profiled with immunoSEQ multiplex PCR; TCRdb holds only in-frame clones, not every one. The sample yields under 200,000 clones, about 95% seen once. The sequenced material came from PBMCs. Source of these receptors: a woman aged 18-30 years in good health and CMV-seronegative.

This clone is a singleton in its sample. This chain joins TRBV7-2 and TRBJ2-3; the D gene is possibly TRBD2 (6 bases). Trimming removed 2 bases from V and 1 base from J, with 13 bases in between. Looked up from germline, CDR1 is SGHTA and CDR2 is FQGNSA. This CDR3 is built from 16 residues. CDR3 region: CASSLRVAGRTDTQYF. The CDR3 bases are TGTGCCAGCAGCTTAAGGGTGGCGGGGCGCACAGATACGCAGTATTTT.

The chain links TRBV4-3 to TRBJ2-2; 12 positions match TRBD2. Looked up from germline, CDR1 is LGHNA and CDR2 is YSLEER. Losses at the gene ends were 4 bases for V and 4 bases for J; bases not matched to a gene: 4. The CDR3 length is 16 residues. CDR3 DNA: TGCGCCAGCAGCCCTTCTAGCGGGGGGGTCACCGGGGAGCTGTTTTTT. The encoded protein is CASSPSSGGVTGELFF.

The chain employs TRBV2 and TRBJ2-1; tentatively, D is TRBD2 (5 bases). The ends were cut back, 0 bases at V and 9 bases at J, with 9 bases in the middle. Germline lookup yields CDR1 SNHLY and CDR2 FYNNEI. The CDR3 sequence is 13 residues long. The CDR3 nucleotides are TGTGCCAGCAGTGAAGCGAGGAGGAGTGAGCAGTTCTTC. This gives the protein CASSEARRSEQFF.

The rearrangement links TRBV2 to TRBJ1-2; D is uncertain. V lost 4 bases to trimming and J lost 0 bases, with 9 bases between them. The CDR3 covers 14 residues. The germline CDR1 and CDR2 sequences are SNHLY and FYNNEI. The chain's CDR3 is CASSGSESNYGYTF. The CDR3 DNA reads TGTGCCAGCAGTGGGTCAGAATCTAACTATGGCTACACCTTC.

The rearrangement links TRBV7-9 to TRBJ1-4; 7 nucleotides line up with TRBD1. CDR1 SEHNR and CDR2 FQNEAQ come from the germline V gene (reference sequence). Unmatched junction bases numbered 5, after V lost 1 base and J lost 0 bases. The CDR3 is 17 amino acids. CDR3 loop: CASSLGPGGATNEKLFF. CDR3 nucleotides: TGTGCCAGCAGCTTAGGGCCAGGGGGAGCAACTAATGAAAAACTGTTTTTT.

This chain connects TRBV4-1 to TRBJ1-6; 7 bases are shared with TRBD1. This CDR3 is 17 amino acids long. The junction had 11 bases not matched to a gene; V was cut back by 0 bases and J by 9 bases. Per the germline V gene, CDR1 is MGHRA and CDR2 is YSYEKL. In DNA form, the CDR3 reads TGCGCCAGCAGCCAAGACCCCCTGGGACAGCAGGGTTCACCCCTCCACTTT. It translates to CASSQDPLGQQGSPLHF.

The chain joins TRBV5-1 to TRBJ1-6; 7 bases line up with TRBD1. Germline loops: CDR1 SGHRS, CDR2 YFSETQ. V was clipped by 4 bases and J by 5 bases; unmatched bases: 15. This CDR3 has 18 amino acids. CDR3 sequence: CASSPRRWDSGDNSPLHF. The CDR3 nucleotides read TGCGCCAGCAGCCCCCGTCGGTGGGACAGTGGAGATAATTCACCCCTCCACTTT.

V usage is TRBV20-1 and J usage is TRBJ1-2, with D possibly matching TRBD1 (5 bases). The germline gives CDR1 DFQATT, CDR2 SNEGSKA (reference sequence). Trimming removed 7 bases from V and 6 bases from J, with 12 bases in between. The CDR3 is made up of 11 amino acids. The CDR3 nucleotides read TGCAGTGTCAGCGGGGCAGATGGCTACACCTTC. Protein sequence: CSVSGADGYTF.

This chain uses TRBV27 with TRBJ1-1, with D unresolved. There are 16 residues in the CDR3. V dropped 5 bases and J dropped 0 bases, with 16 bases sitting between them. The germline V gene has CDR1 MNHEY and CDR2 SMNVEV (reference sequence). CDR3 residues: CASSQRAPGMNTEAFF. DNA for the CDR3: TGTGCCAGCAGTCAAAGAGCACCCGGTATGAACACTGAAGCTTTCTTT.

This sequence joins TRBV13 and TRBJ1-3; D might be TRBD1 (6 bases). V was shortened by 5 bases and J by 10 bases, with 24 bases between the two germline ends. The CDR3 loop spans 16 amino acids. CDR1 PRHDT and CDR2 FYEKMQ come from the germline V gene (reference sequence). As DNA, the CDR3 is TGTGCCAGCAGCCTCGCAGGGGCCTCATTGGGTGGGACCATATATTTT. It encodes CASSLAGASLGGTIYF.

This clone was counted once. The rearrangement uses TRBV9 and TRBJ2-3; 12 bases map to TRBD2. This CDR3 comprises 16 residues. CDR1 is SGDLS and CDR2 is YYNGEE in the germline V gene. The V and J ends lost 4 bases and 2 bases, in that order; junction bases with no gene match: 5. CDR3 sequence reads: CASSLRLAGDTDTQYF. The CDR3 nucleotides are TGTGCCAGCAGCCTCCGACTAGCGGGGGACACAGATACGCAGTATTTT.

V and J are TRBV5-1 and TRBJ2-5, with 7 nucleotides matching TRBD1. CDR3 size: 13 residues. Germline V gene data show CDR1 as SGHRS and CDR2 as YFSETQ. V lost 4 bases and J lost 5; bases outside the gene matches: 5. The CDR3: CASSKGGEETQYF. The CDR3 DNA follows: TGCGCCAGCAGCAAAGGGGGCGAGGAGACCCAGTACTTC. The entire variable domain, with the rest obtained from reference TRBV5-1 and TRBJ2-5, is as follows: KAGVTQTPRYLIKTRGQQVTLSCSPISGHRSVSWYQQTPGQGLQFLFEYFSETQRNKGNFPGRFSGRQFSNSRSEMNVSTLELGDSALYLCASSKGGEETQYFGPGTRLLVL.

This chain joins TRBV5-1 and TRBJ2-1; D ambiguous. V was clipped by 4 bases and J by 2 bases, with 16 bases between them. CDR1 and CDR2 (germline): SGHRS, YFSETQ. The CDR3 has 16 residues. In DNA form, the CDR3 reads TGCGCCAGCAGCCCGTCACCGGGTCCCACCTACAATGAGCAGTTCTTC. Protein product: CASSPSPGPTYNEQFF.

The chain employs TRBV19 and TRBJ1-1, with a weak D call TRBD1 (6 bases). The CDR3 consists of 12 residues. V gave up 7 bases and J gave up 8 bases, with 14 bases separating them. Germline V CDR1 and CDR2: LNHDA, SQIVND (reference sequence). The CDR3 loop is CASNLGAGEAFF. DNA of the CDR3: TGTGCCAGTAATTTGGGGGCAGGCGAAGCTTTCTTT.

The chain carries TRBV6-6 and TRBJ1-3; D may be TRBD1 (6 bases). This CDR3 comprises 14 residues. Germline CDR1 is MNHNY and CDR2 is SVGAGI (reference sequence). Trimming pared 7 bases from V and 2 bases from J, leaving 12 bases between. CDR3 in DNA: TGTGCCAGCATTCGGGGGGCAACTGGAAACACCATATATTTT. It specifies CASIRGATGNTIYF.

V gene TRBV19 combines with J gene TRBJ1-5; 8 bases are a match to TRBD1. Germline V gene data show CDR1 as LNHDA and CDR2 as SQIVND (reference sequence). V shed 3 bases and J 7 bases; nucleotides not matched to a gene: 2. The CDR3 is 13 amino acids. CDR3 in amino acids: CASSMDRDQPQHF. The CDR3 bases are TGTGCCAGTAGTATGGACAGGGACCAGCCCCAGCATTTT.

This chain links TRBV15 with TRBJ1-2, with 7 bases aligning to TRBD1. V gave up 0 bases and J gave up 7 bases; unmatched junction bases: 5. The germline V gene encodes CDR1 LNHNV and CDR2 YYDKDF (reference sequence). The CDR3 totals 14 residues. This CDR3 is CATSRDRQGAGYTF. The CDR3 nucleotides read TGTGCCACCAGCAGAGATCGACAGGGTGCTGGCTACACCTTC.

The chain uses TRBV11-2 and TRBJ2-5, with no clear D. The germline gives CDR1 SGHAT, CDR2 FQNNGV. This CDR3 contains 16 residues. V was shortened by 7 bases and J by 2 bases, with 20 bases between the two germline ends. The CDR3 DNA reads TGTGCCAGCAAGCCCCCCCTCCTAGGAAGGCAAGAGACCCAGTACTTC. Translating gives CASKPPLLGRQETQYF.

This CDR3 reads CASSPGDSNFTDTQYF. Here the CDR3 DNA reads TGTGCCAGCAGCCCGGGAGACTCAAATTTCACAGATACGCAGTATTTT. The genes are TRBV5-7 and TRBJ2-3; TRBD2 is a possible D gene (6 bases). TRBV5-7 is treated as an ORF (open reading frame) with a function not yet certain. The length of the CDR3 is 16 residues. The V end was cut by 4 bases, the J end by 2 bases, with 17 bases between.

The chain couples TRBV29-1 to TRBJ2-2; TRBD1 aligns across 9 bases. The CDR3 contains 13 residues. Losses at the gene ends were 7 bases for V and 7 bases for J; bases not matched to a gene: 7. Germline CDR1 SQVTM, CDR2 ANQGSEA. DNA for the CDR3: TGCAGCGCTGGAGGACAGGGGATCGGGGAGCTGTTTTTT. Its translation is CSAGGQGIGELFF.

The chain has TRBV6-5 and TRBJ2-1, with 9 nucleotides matching TRBD2. V shed 5 bases and J 7 bases; nucleotides not matched to a gene: 6. This CDR3 is built from 14 residues. Germline V gene lookup returns CDR1 MNHEY and CDR2 SVGAGI. The CDR3 loop reads CASSPGLAWNEQFF. DNA of the CDR3: TGTGCCAGCAGTCCCGGACTAGCGTGGAATGAGCAGTTCTTC.

The V call is TRBV5-1, the J call TRBJ2-7, with a weak D call TRBD1 (5 bases). Trimming took off 3 bases at V and 4 bases at J, with 8 bases between the two ends. This CDR3 is 12 amino acids long. Germline V gene lookup returns CDR1 SGHRS and CDR2 YFSETQ. The CDR3 loop reads CASSSRGYEQYF. CDR3 DNA: TGCGCCAGCAGCTCTAGGGGTTACGAGCAGTACTTC.

The V gene is TRBV7-9, the J gene TRBJ2-2, with D possibly being TRBD1 (5 bases). Germline CDR1 reads SEHNR; CDR2 reads FQNEAQ (reference sequence). The CDR3 spans 17 residues. V was pared by 6 bases and J by 3 bases, with 20 bases between. The CDR3 spells CASSRLRTKQDTGELFF. The CDR3 region has the DNA TGTGCCAGCAGTCGTCTCCGTACCAAACAGGACACCGGGGAGCTGTTTTTT.

The rearrangement joins TRBV14 to TRBJ2-2, with D possibly being TRBD2 (5 bases). This CDR3 region has 17 residues. Trimming cost V 6 bases and J 8 bases, with 25 bases left between them. CDR1 and CDR2 (germline): SGHDN, FVKESK. CDR3 sequence (DNA): TGTGCCAGCAGACGAATTCCCCCCGAGAGGGCCCCAGGGGAGCTGTTTTTT. This translates into CASRRIPPERAPGELFF.

This clone was seen just once. This chain connects TRBV7-2 to TRBJ1-3, with a possible D match to TRBD1 (6 bases). The CDR3 loop spans 15 amino acids. V lost 5 bases and J 2 bases, leaving 13 bases between the germline ends. Looked up from germline, CDR1 is SGHTA and CDR2 is FQGNSA. CDR3 residues: CASSPRGGTGNTIYF. The CDR3 DNA follows: TGTGCCAGCAGCCCTAGGGGGGGCACTGGAAACACCATATATTTT.

The rearrangement joins TRBV7-2 to TRBJ2-7; tentative D call: TRBD1 (5 bases). The CDR3 has 14 amino acids. The germline CDR1 and CDR2 sequences are SGHTA and FQGNSA. Deletions cut 4 bases from V and 3 bases from J, with 13 bases between. The DNA of the CDR3 is TGTGCCAGCAGCTCACCAGGGTCCCGCTACGAGCAGTACTTC. Amino acid sequence: CASSSPGSRYEQYF.

V and J are TRBV5-4 and TRBJ1-2; 9 nucleotides align to TRBD1. Germline assignment: CDR1 SGHNT and CDR2 YYREEE (reference sequence). J gave up 8 bases and V 4 bases, and 9 bases lay outside the gene matches. The CDR3 is 14 residues long. CDR3 sequence (DNA): TGTGCCAGCAGCCAACCCGGGACAGGGTCCGGCTACACCTTC. This encodes CASSQPGTGSGYTF.